The text below deals with one T cell receptor beta chain. The antigen remains unidentified. An approximately 120-subject validation cohort, separate from the roughly 680-subject first cohort, supplied the donors. Deletions cut 2 bases from V and 0 bases from J, with 8 bases between. CDR1 GTSNPN and CDR2 SVGIG come from the germline V gene (reference sequence). CDR3 size: 14 residues. Measured with immunoSEQ multiplex PCR; TCRdb has only the in-frame clones, and not every one. The profile shows about 170,000 clones, roughly 90% of them singletons. The data were taken from a study of cytomegalovirus exposure and HLA in healthy donors. Study-wide points: It was confirmed in vitro that three of the CMV-associated chains were specific for CMV antigens.

This clonotype was obtained from a man younger than 30 in good health and CMV-seropositive. The chain links TRBV30 to TRBJ1-5; TRBD1 is a possible D gene (5 bases). Specimen: PBMCs. The CDR3 bases are TGTGCCTGGAGTCCGGGGGTTAGCAATCAGCCCCAGCATTTT. Its protein is CAWSPGVSNQPQHF.